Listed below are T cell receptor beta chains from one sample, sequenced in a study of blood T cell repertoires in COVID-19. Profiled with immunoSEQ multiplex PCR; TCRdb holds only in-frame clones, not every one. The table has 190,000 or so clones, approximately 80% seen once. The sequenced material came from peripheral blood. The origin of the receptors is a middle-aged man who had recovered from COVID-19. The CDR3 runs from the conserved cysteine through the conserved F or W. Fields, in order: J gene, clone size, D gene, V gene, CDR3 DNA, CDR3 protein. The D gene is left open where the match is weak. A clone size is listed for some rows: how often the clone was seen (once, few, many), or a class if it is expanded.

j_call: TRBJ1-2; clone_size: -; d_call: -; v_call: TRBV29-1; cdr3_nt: TGCAGCGTGCTGGCAGGGTCGCGCTATGGCTACACCTTC; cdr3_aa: CSVLAGSRYGYTF
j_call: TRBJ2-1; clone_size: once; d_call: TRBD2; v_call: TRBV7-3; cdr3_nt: TGTGCCAGCAGCTTAGTGGCGGGAGAGCACAATGAGCAGTTCTTC; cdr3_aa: CASSLVAGEHNEQFF
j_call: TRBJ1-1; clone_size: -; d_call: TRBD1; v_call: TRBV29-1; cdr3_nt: TGCAGCGTAAGAACGGGACAGAGGAACACTGAAGCTTTCTTT; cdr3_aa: CSVRTGQRNTEAFF
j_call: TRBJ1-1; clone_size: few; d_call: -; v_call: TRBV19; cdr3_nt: TGTGCCAGTACCTCGATGGGCAGGGACACTGAAGCTTTCTTT; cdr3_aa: CASTSMGRDTEAFF
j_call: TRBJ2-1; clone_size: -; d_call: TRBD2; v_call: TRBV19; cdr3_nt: TGTGCCAGTAGTATAGAACTAGCGGACTCCTCCTACAATGAGCAGTTCTTC; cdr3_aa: CASSIELADSSYNEQFF
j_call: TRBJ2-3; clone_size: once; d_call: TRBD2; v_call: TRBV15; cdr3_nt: TGTGCCACCAGCAGAGATCTGCGAGCGGGAGGGCCGACAGATACGCAGTATTTT; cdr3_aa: CATSRDLRAGGPTDTQYF
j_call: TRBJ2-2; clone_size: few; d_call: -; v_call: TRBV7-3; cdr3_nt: TGTGCCAGCAGATGGCGGCTCCCGAGCACCGGGGAGCTGTTTTTT; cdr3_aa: CASRWRLPSTGELFF
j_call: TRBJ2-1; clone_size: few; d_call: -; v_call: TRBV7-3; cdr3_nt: TGTGCCAGCAGCCCAAGTTCCGGCTCCTACAATGAGCAGTTCTTC; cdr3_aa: CASSPSSGSYNEQFF
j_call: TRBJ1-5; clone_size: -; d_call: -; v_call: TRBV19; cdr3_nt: TGTGCCAGTAGTCGGGGGGGGCACTTAGGTCAGCCCCAGCATTTT; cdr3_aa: CASSRGGHLGQPQHF
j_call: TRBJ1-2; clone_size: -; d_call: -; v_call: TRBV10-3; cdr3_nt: TGTGCCATCAGTGAGTCGGGCAGGGGCGCTAACTATGGCTACACCTTC; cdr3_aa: CAISESGRGANYGYTF
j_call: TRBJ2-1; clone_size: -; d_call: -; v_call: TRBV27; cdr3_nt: TGTGCCAGCACGGGATACAATGAGCAGTTCTTC; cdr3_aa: CASTGYNEQFF
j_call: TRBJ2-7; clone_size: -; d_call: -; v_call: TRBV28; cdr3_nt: TGTGCCAGCAGTTTATACCGTAGAGGTACCGAGCAGTACTTC; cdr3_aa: CASSLYRRGTEQYF
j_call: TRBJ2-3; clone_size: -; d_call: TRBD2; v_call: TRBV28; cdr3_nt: TGTGCCAGCAGTGGGTTAGCGGGAAACACAGATACGCAGTATTTT; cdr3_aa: CASSGLAGNTDTQYF
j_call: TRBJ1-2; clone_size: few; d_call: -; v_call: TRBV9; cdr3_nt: TGTGCCAGCAGCGTAGGACAGCTAGATGGCTACACCTTC; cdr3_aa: CASSVGQLDGYTF
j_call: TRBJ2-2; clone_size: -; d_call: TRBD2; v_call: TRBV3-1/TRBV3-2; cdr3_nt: TGTGCCAGCAGCCAAGATGGGGGAGGGGACACCGGGGAGCTGTTTTTT; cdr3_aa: CASSQDGGGDTGELFF
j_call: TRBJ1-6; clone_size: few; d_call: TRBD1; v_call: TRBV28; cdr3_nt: TGTGCCAGCAGTGTATATCGACAGGGTGGCTCACCCCTCCACTTT; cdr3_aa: CASSVYRQGGSPLHF
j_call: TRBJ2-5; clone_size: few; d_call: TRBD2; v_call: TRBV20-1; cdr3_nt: TGCAGTGCTAGTCTGCTATGGACTAGCGGAGAGACCCAGTACTTC; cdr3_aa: CSASLLWTSGETQYF
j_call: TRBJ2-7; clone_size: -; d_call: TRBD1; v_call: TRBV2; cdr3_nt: TGTGCCAGCAGGGGGACAGGGGGCGCGTACGAGCAGTACTTC; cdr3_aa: CASRGTGGAYEQYF
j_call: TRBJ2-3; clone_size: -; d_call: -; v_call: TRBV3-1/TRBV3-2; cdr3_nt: TGTGCCAGCAGCCAAACCGGGTCCCCCACAGATACGCAGTATTTT; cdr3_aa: CASSQTGSPTDTQYF
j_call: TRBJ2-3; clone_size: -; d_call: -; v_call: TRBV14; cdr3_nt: TGTGCCAGCAGCGCCGGTGGAGATACGCAGTATTTT; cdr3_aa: CASSAGGDTQYF
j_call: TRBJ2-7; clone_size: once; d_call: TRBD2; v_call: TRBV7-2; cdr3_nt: TGTGCCAGCAGCTTAACCCCGGGACTAGCGGGAGGGCTCAACGAGCAGTACTTC; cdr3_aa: CASSLTPGLAGGLNEQYF
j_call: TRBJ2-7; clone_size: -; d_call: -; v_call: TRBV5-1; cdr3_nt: TGCGCCAGCAGCTTGGAGGCGGCCTACGAGCAGTACTTC; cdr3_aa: CASSLEAAYEQYF
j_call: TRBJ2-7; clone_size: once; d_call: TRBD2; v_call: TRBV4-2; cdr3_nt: TGTGCCAGCAGCCAAGAAATGGCACTAGCGGGAGGGCCCATAAACTACGAGCAGTACTTC; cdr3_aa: CASSQEMALAGGPINYEQYF
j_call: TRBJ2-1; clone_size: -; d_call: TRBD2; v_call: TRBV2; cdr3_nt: TGTGCCAGCAGTGCACTAGCGAGACGGAATGAGCAGTTCTTC; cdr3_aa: CASSALARRNEQFF
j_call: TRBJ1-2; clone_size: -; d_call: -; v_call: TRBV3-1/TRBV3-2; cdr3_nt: TGTGCCAGCAGCACAAGGGACTCCCTGGGCTACACCTTC; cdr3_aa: CASSTRDSLGYTF
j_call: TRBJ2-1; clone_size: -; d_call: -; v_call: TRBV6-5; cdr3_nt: TGTGCCAGCAGTCCGCGCTACAATGAGCAGTTCTTC; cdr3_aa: CASSPRYNEQFF
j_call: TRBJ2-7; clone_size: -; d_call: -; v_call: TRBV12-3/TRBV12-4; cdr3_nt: TGTGCCAGTACGACAGGTACGGGGCCCCAGTACTTC; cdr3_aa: CASTTGTGPQYF
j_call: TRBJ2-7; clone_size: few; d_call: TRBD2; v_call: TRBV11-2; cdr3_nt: TGTGCCAGCAGCTTAGTACTAGCGGGAGACGAGCAGTACTTC; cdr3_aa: CASSLVLAGDEQYF
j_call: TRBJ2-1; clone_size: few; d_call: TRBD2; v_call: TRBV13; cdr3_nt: TGTGCCAGCAGCCTCACTAGCGATGAGCAGTTCTTC; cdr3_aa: CASSLTSDEQFF
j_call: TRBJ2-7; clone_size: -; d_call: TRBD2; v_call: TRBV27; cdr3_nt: TGTGCCAGCAGTTTATTTAGCGGGATAATCGAGCAGTACTTC; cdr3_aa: CASSLFSGIIEQYF
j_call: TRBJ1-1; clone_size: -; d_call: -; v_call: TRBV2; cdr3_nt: TGTGCCAGCAGTGAAACGCTACGGGAAGCTTTCTTT; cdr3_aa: CASSETLREAFF
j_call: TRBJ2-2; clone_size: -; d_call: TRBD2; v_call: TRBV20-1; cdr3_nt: TGCAGTGCTAGTCTCGCGGGGGGCACCGGGGAGCTGTTTTTT; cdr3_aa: CSASLAGGTGELFF
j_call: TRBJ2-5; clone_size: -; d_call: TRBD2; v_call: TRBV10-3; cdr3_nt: TGTGCCATCAGTGCGCGATTACAGCGGGAGGGCCCGAAAGAGACCCAGTACTTC; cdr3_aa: CAISARLQREGPKETQYF
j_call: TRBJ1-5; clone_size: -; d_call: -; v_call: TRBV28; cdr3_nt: TGTGCCAGCAGTTTAATGGGAGGCAGGCATCAGCCCCAGCATTTT; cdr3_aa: CASSLMGGRHQPQHF
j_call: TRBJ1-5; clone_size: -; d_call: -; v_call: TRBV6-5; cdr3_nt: TGTGCCAGCAGCCGCTTAGTAGGCAATCAGCCCCAGCATTTT; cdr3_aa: CASSRLVGNQPQHF
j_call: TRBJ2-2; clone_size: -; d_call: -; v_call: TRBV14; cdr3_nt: TGTGCCAGCAGCCAAGTGTACGGGGAGCTGTTTTTT; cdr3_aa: CASSQVYGELFF
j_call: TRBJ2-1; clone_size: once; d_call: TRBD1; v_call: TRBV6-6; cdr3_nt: TGTGCCAGCAGTTACTCCAACAGGGGGCTCGTCAATGAGCAGTTCTTC; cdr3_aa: CASSYSNRGLVNEQFF
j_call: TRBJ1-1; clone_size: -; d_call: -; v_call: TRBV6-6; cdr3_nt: TGTGCCAGCAGTTACCCCAGGGTTGAGAAAGCTTTCTTT; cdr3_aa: CASSYPRVEKAFF
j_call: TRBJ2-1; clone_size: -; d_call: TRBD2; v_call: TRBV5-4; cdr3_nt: TGTGCCAGCAGCCACCCCCCTAGCGGGAGTTACGAGCAGTTCTTC; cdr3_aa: CASSHPPSGSYEQFF
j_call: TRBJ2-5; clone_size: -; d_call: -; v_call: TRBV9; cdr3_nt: TGTGCCAGCAGCGTAGGGCCACAAGAGACCCAGTACTTC; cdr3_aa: CASSVGPQETQYF
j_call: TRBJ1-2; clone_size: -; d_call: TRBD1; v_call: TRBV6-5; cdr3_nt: TGTGCCAGCAGTCCCGACACAGGGGGGAACTATGGCTACACCTTC; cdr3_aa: CASSPDTGGNYGYTF